This T cell receptor (beta chain) was found in a study of regulatory T cells in long-lasting Graves disease. Study-wide background: Graves' disease counted as persistent after over 5 years of antithyroid drugs with positive TSH receptor antibodies.

This CDR3 has 11 residues. Germline CDR1 reads MNHNS; CDR2 reads SASEGT. V was trimmed by 8 bases and J by 4 bases, leaving 8 bases between them. Regarding the study as a whole: Under persistent disease, TRBV28, TRBJ1-2 and TRBJ2-5 were used preferentially.

Concerning this clonotype: The antigen is unknown.

Time point defined: persistent/refractory GD, antithyroid drugs over 5 years with positive TRAb. With RNA extracted from PBMCs as input, the TCR library was made. The authors built TCR beta libraries using iRepertoire HTBI primers and Arm-PCR of CDR3 regions. TCRdb independently ran MiXCR on the multiplex PCR reads; one entry per CDR3 protein. The data contain some 440,000 distinct CDR3 sequences, around 20% of them singletons. The sequencing used peripheral blood mononuclear cells (PBMCs), collected when the disease was refractory, from a patient treated with antithyroid drugs. The rearrangement links TRBV6-1 to TRBJ2-5; weak D call: TRBD2 (5 bases). This TCR was recovered from a female donor with Graves disease. CDR3 residues: CASFSVETQYF. The CDR3 coding sequence is TGTGCCAGCTTTAGCGTAGAGACCCAGTACTTC.